This T cell receptor beta chain was sequenced during a study of cytomegalovirus exposure and HLA in healthy donors. Findings and caveats of the study: Researchers had no immune exposure information except CMV serostatus available.

With V trimmed by 7 bases and J by 2 bases, 6 bases remained unmatched. This CDR3 region has 14 residues. CDR1 MGHRA and CDR2 YSYEKL come from the germline V gene. PCR employed 60 Vbeta and 13 Jbeta primers. The assay was immunoSEQ multiplex PCR, and TCRdb's table has in-frame clones only and misses some. The sample records 100,000 to 120,000 clones, around 80% being singletons. This clone was counted between two and nine times. As yet, its antigen is unknown. The sequencing input was PBMCs. J is TRBJ2-3 and V is TRBV4-1; 7 bases are shared with TRBD2. This TCR came from a man aged 25-45 years in good health and CMV-seronegative. The CDR3 DNA sequence: TGCGCCAGCACCGGACGGGGGGACACAGATACGCAGTATTTT. As protein: CASTGRGDTDTQYF.